The TCR beta chain described here comes from a study of blood T cell repertoires in COVID-19. V was clipped by 1 base and J by 1 base, with 4 bases between them. The CDR3 runs to 13 residues. Germline loops: CDR1 LNHDA, CDR2 SQIVND (reference sequence). Authors' data handling: Estimates of nucleated cell counts were drawn from the amplification of reference gene primers. Sequencing used immunoSEQ multiplex PCR; TCRdb keeps in-frame clones, though not all of them. The DNA was the basis for D and trimming; V, J and clone size are from that table. The table lists about 100,000 clones, 84% of them singletons, with 4% to 5.5% in the top ten.

Material for sequencing was peripheral blood. The TCR originated in a human donor in a cohort sampled during active COVID-19. The chain combines TRBV19 with TRBJ1-1, with no clear D. CDR3 sequence: CASSIARNTEAFF. The CDR3 coding sequence is TGTGCCAGTAGTATAGCCCGGAACACTGAAGCTTTCTTT.